Listed below are T cell receptor beta chains from one sample, sequenced in a study of shared clonotypes between healthy human individuals. Clones were read by immunoSEQ multiplex PCR, and TCRdb kept only the in-frame ones, dropping some. The data show 1.5 million to 2.5 million clones, approximately 95% seen once. The sample taken for sequencing was naive CD8+ T cells sorted from blood. These receptors all stem from a young man in good health. Each CDR3 is given with its conserved first and last residue. The D gene is left open where the match is weak. The listing skips clone size in some rows; elsewhere it reads once, few, many or a size class.

15	TRBV19	TRBJ2-7	-	-	CATTTPSDGPYEQYF	TGTGCCACCACTACCCCCTCGGACGGTCCCTACGAGCAGTACTTC
16	TRBV2	TRBJ2-6	-	-	CASSEVGNSGANVLTF	TGTGCCAGCAGTGAGGTCGGAAACTCTGGGGCCAACGTCCTGACTTTC
16	TRBV6-5	TRBJ2-3	-	-	CASSYSGRGPSDTQYF	TGTGCCAGCAGTTACTCTGGGCGGGGACCCTCAGATACGCAGTATTTT
12	TRBV4-3	TRBJ2-2	-	-	CASSPLSGELFF	TGCGCCAGCAGCCCCTTGTCCGGGGAGCTGTTTTTT
13	TRBV7-9	TRBJ1-1	-	-	CASSIRGSPEAFF	TGTGCCAGCAGCATAAGAGGGTCCCCTGAAGCTTTCTTT
16	TRBV27	TRBJ2-3	-	-	CASSLAPNPGSDTQYF	TGTGCCAGCAGTTTAGCCCCAAACCCTGGGTCGGATACGCAGTATTTT
18	TRBV4-3	TRBJ2-7	-	-	CASSQDRTSEGLSYEQYF	TGCGCCAGCAGCCAAGATAGGACATCCGAAGGCCTCTCCTACGAGCAGTACTTC
18	TRBV4-1	TRBJ1-5	TRBD1	-	CASSQETVGTGLYQPQHF	TGCGCCAGCAGCCAAGAGACAGTAGGGACAGGCCTTTATCAGCCCCAGCATTTT
14	TRBV5-1	TRBJ1-4	-	-	CASSLGGSNEKLFF	TGCGCCAGCAGCTTGGGGGGATCTAATGAAAAACTGTTTTTT
15	TRBV30	TRBJ1-1	-	-	CAWSVQTGWNTEAFF	TGTGCCTGGAGTGTACAAACAGGATGGAACACTGAAGCTTTCTTT
11	TRBV6-5	TRBJ2-7	-	-	CASSYAAEQYF	TGTGCCAGCAGTTACGCAGCAGAGCAGTACTTC
15	TRBV29-1	TRBJ1-3	TRBD1	-	CSVEKGTVSGNTIYF	TGCAGCGTTGAAAAAGGGACAGTCTCTGGAAACACCATATATTTT
17	TRBV4-3	TRBJ2-7	TRBD1	-	CASSQVRRTGYSYEQYF	TGCGCCAGCAGCCAAGTAAGGCGGACAGGTTACTCCTACGAGCAGTACTTC
15	TRBV7-6	TRBJ1-2	TRBD1	once	CASSLPGTGITGYTF	TGTGCCAGCAGCTTACCCGGGACAGGGATCACTGGCTACACCTTC
12	TRBV12-5	TRBJ1-1	-	-	CASGLGNTEAFF	TGTGCTAGTGGTTTGGGGAACACTGAAGCTTTCTTT
14	TRBV6-1	TRBJ2-3	-	-	CASTQAGGTDTQYF	TGTGCCAGCACCCAAGCCGGGGGCACAGATACGCAGTATTTT
15	TRBV7-8	TRBJ2-1	TRBD2	-	CASTHLGGGYNEQFF	TGTGCCAGCACCCACCTTGGGGGGGGCTACAATGAGCAGTTCTTC
16	TRBV27	TRBJ2-3	-	-	CASSFTSFSGTDTQYF	TGTGCCAGCAGTTTCACTAGCTTCAGCGGCACAGATACGCAGTATTTT
15	TRBV6-5	TRBJ1-1	-	-	CASSPHLRVPIEAFF	TGTGCCAGCAGTCCCCATTTAAGGGTTCCCATAGAAGCTTTCTTT
15	TRBV6-5	TRBJ2-7	-	-	CASSYLGQGVGEQYF	TGTGCCAGCAGTTACTTAGGGCAGGGCGTCGGCGAGCAGTACTTC
16	TRBV4-1	TRBJ2-1	-	-	CASSQVTAKPYNEQFF	TGCGCCAGCAGCCAAGTTACGGCCAAGCCCTACAATGAGCAGTTCTTC